This T cell receptor beta chain was recorded in a study of blood T cell repertoires in COVID-19. Across the study: COVID-19 samples collected from the United States, Italy and Spain covered acute and convalescent phases. Sources were T cells, B-cell-depleted T cells, or PBMCs; the material itself was cDNA or gDNA.

The CDR3 consists of 16 residues. Original methodology: The authors estimated nucleated cell counts from reference gene primer amplification. Libraries were prepared by immunoSEQ multiplex PCR; TCRdb keeps only in-frame clonotypes and omits some of them. Clone size and the V and J calls come from that table; the DNA yielded D and trimming. Found here are roughly 68,000 clones, around 85% of them singletons; the top ten hold approximately 25%. The J gene is TRBJ2-7, the V gene TRBV21-1; TRBD2 was called by the table and not checked on the DNA. TRBV21-1 is listed as a pseudogene. The sequenced sample consisted of peripheral blood. The TCR sequence derives from a man aged 50-60 years with acute or convalescent COVID-19. The CDR3 nucleotides are TGTGCCAGCAGCAAAGGGGTAGCGGGGAGCTCCTACGAGCAGTACTTC. It codes for CASSKGVAGSSYEQYF.